One and the same sample provided the 17 T cell receptor beta chains below, sequenced in a study of cytotoxic CD8 clonotypes in ibrutinib-treated CLL. The repertoire was sequenced with immunoSEQ multiplex PCR; TCRdb's copy has only in-frame clones and lacks some. The data contain fewer than 300,000 clones, around 69% of them singletons. The material sequenced was PBMCs, taken at disease progression, from a patient treated with ibrutinib. The origin of the receptors is a human donor with chronic lymphocytic leukemia.

V and J are TRBV18 and TRBJ2-7; 7 nucleotides agree with TRBD1. Germline-derived CDR1 and CDR2 are KGHSH and LQKENI. The CDR3 has 13 residues. The ends lost 4 bases at V and 4 bases at J; junction bases unmatched: 4. The CDR3 DNA is TGTGCCAGCTCACTCCGACAGGGTTACGAGCAGTACTTC. Amino acid sequence: CASSLRQGYEQYF.

This clone was seen just once. The genes are TRBV5-1 and TRBJ2-3; 9 bases align to TRBD1. This CDR3 has 16 residues. The trim removed 0 bases at V and 4 bases at J, leaving 6 bases unmatched. Per the germline V gene, CDR1 is SGHRS and CDR2 is YFSETQ. CDR3 sequence: CASSLVGQGGADTQYF. CDR3 bases: TGCGCCAGCAGCTTGGTGGGACAGGGTGGGGCAGATACGCAGTATTTT.

J is TRBJ1-5 and V is TRBV6-6; D uncertain. The germline gives CDR1 MNHNY, CDR2 SVGAGI (reference sequence). V lost 7 bases, J lost 6 bases, and 16 bases lay in between. The CDR3 is 14 amino acids. CDR3 in amino acids: CASIFSQPTQPQHF. In nucleotides, the CDR3 is TGTGCCAGCATTTTCTCCCAGCCTACTCAGCCCCAGCATTTT.

The J gene is TRBJ2-5, the V gene TRBV29-1; 16 bases line up with TRBD2. This CDR3 spans 18 amino acids. The germline gives CDR1 SQVTM, CDR2 ANQGSEA. J gave up 0 bases and V 7 bases, and 11 bases lay outside the gene matches. Here the CDR3 reads CSAVGTSGGAGYQETQYF. Written as DNA, the CDR3 is TGCAGCGCTGTCGGGACTAGCGGGGGGGCCGGGTACCAAGAGACCCAGTACTTC.

V is TRBV14 and J is TRBJ2-1; the D is unclear. The CDR3 is 12 residues long. V was trimmed by 4 bases and J by 8 bases, leaving 9 bases between them. Germline V lookup: CDR1 SGHDN, CDR2 FVKESK. In DNA form, the CDR3 reads TGTGCCAGCAGCCCAGTAGTCGATGAGCAGTTCTTC. Translated: CASSPVVDEQFF.

The chain links TRBV20-1 to TRBJ2-7, with D possibly being TRBD1 (5 bases). V shed 5 bases and J shed 6 bases, with 11 bases lying between them. The CDR3 covers 11 residues. CDR1 is DFQATT and CDR2 is SNEGSKA in the germline V gene (reference sequence). The CDR3 region is CSAWGEGEQYF. CDR3 DNA: TGCAGTGCTTGGGGCGAAGGCGAGCAGTACTTC.

This sequence joins TRBV7-8 and TRBJ2-5; D is possibly TRBD2 (5 bases). V gave up 2 bases and J gave up 3 bases, with 16 bases separating them. Germline lookup yields CDR1 SGHVS and CDR2 FQNEAQ. The CDR3 has 16 residues. For the CDR3, the DNA is TGTGCCAGCAGCTTAACCCGAGGGCTGCCGGAAGAGACCCAGTACTTC. This gives the protein CASSLTRGLPEETQYF.

The chain recombines TRBV10-3 with TRBJ2-2; D call uncertain. Trimming pared 2 bases from V and 5 bases from J, leaving 3 bases between. Germline V gene data show CDR1 as ENHRY and CDR2 as SYGVKD. This CDR3 has 12 amino acids. The CDR3 reads CAISERTGELFF. As DNA, the CDR3 is TGTGCCATCAGTGAGCGGACCGGGGAGCTGTTTTTT.

This sequence joins TRBV7-9 and TRBJ1-2; 7 bases agree with TRBD1. The V and J ends lost 5 bases and 4 bases, in that order; junction bases with no gene match: 7. Germline CDR1 SEHNR, CDR2 FQNEAQ (reference sequence). The CDR3 has 14 amino acids. The CDR3 DNA follows: TGTGCCAGCAGCCGGCAGGGACAGCCCTATGGCTACACCTTC. Protein sequence: CASSRQGQPYGYTF.

This rearrangement joins TRBV4-3 to TRBJ1-1; D might be TRBD1 (5 bases). With 0 bases removed from V and 3 bases from J, the gap between germline ends came to 11 bases. Germline V CDR1 and CDR2: LGHNA, YSLEER. There are 15 residues in the CDR3. DNA of the CDR3: TGCGCCAGCAGCCAAGAGGGCAGGGACGACACTGAAGCTTTCTTT. Amino acids: CASSQEGRDDTEAFF.

The chain employs TRBV5-6 and TRBJ1-1, with TRBD1 as a possible D gene (5 bases). There are 16 residues in the CDR3. CDR1 is SGHDT and CDR2 is YYEEEE in the germline V gene. V lost 4 bases and J lost 4, with 20 bases in between. The CDR3 sequence: CASSTPDMRVITEAFF. In DNA form, the CDR3 reads TGTGCCAGCAGCACACCGGACATGAGGGTAATCACTGAAGCTTTCTTT.

The gene calls are TRBV7-2 and TRBJ2-5; D tentatively reads TRBD1 or TRBD2 (5 bases each). Trimming shortened V by 3 bases and J by 1 base, and 9 bases separated the two germline ends. Per the germline V gene, CDR1 is SGHTA and CDR2 is FQGNSA. The CDR3 has 14 residues. CDR3 DNA sequence: TGTGCCAGCAGCTTGGGACCAAGCCAAGAGACCCAGTACTTC. Protein: CASSLGPSQETQYF.

The genes are TRBV6-6 and TRBJ2-1; 7 bases fit TRBD1. Losses at the gene ends were 6 bases for V and 10 bases for J; bases not matched to a gene: 9. The CDR3 length is 13 residues. Per germline, CDR1 MNHNY and CDR2 SVGAGI (reference sequence). This CDR3 reads CASRRRQGQEQFF. CDR3 in DNA: TGTGCCAGCAGGCGGAGACAGGGCCAAGAGCAGTTCTTC.

The chain joins TRBV28 to TRBJ1-5, with D maybe TRBD1 (5 bases). CDR1 is MDHEN and CDR2 is SYDVKM in the germline V gene. CDR3 length: 13 amino acids. V gave up 4 bases and J gave up 4 bases, with 8 bases separating them. The CDR3: CASSSTANQPQHF. The CDR3, as DNA: TGTGCCAGCAGTTCGACAGCTAATCAGCCCCAGCATTTT.

The chain carries TRBV19 and TRBJ1-2; D gene unclear. V was trimmed by 6 bases and J by 5 bases, leaving 13 bases between them. The CDR3 consists of 13 residues. Germline CDR1 and CDR2: LNHDA and SQIVND (reference sequence). CDR3 in amino acids: CASRPPSAYGYTF. The CDR3 bases are TGTGCCAGTAGGCCCCCCAGCGCGTATGGCTACACCTTC.

Concerning this clone itself: Other DNA sequences in this specimen translate into the identical CDR3. The chain combines TRBV18 with TRBJ1-4; 7 nucleotides agree with TRBD1. V lost 3 bases to trimming and J lost 0 bases; unmatched junction nucleotides: 1. The CDR3 covers 15 residues. Germline values: CDR1 KGHSH, CDR2 LQKENI. The CDR3: CASSPQGATNEKLFF. The CDR3 DNA follows: TGTGCCAGCTCACCCCAGGGGGCAACTAATGAAAAACTGTTTTTT.

The rearrangement uses TRBV10-3 and TRBJ2-4, with 9 bases identical to TRBD1. The germline V gene encodes CDR1 ENHRY and CDR2 SYGVKD. Trimming at V came to 8 bases and at J to 6 bases, leaving 5 bases not matched to a gene. The CDR3 is made up of 13 amino acids. The CDR3 sequence: CAIGPGQGNIQYF. CDR3 sequence (DNA): TGTGCCATCGGACCGGGACAGGGAAACATTCAGTACTTC.